This T cell receptor (beta chain) was identified during a study of regulatory T cells in long-lasting Graves disease. Documented time point: newly diagnosed GD, antithyroid drugs for less than 3 months. RNA from PBMCs was the source of the TCR library. The patient group derived from an endocrinology department in Xi'an, China. The CDR3 loop spans 16 amino acids. With 2 bases removed from V and 1 base from J, the gap between germline ends came to 17 bases. CDR1 and CDR2 from the germline V gene are GTSNPN and SVGIG (reference sequence). In building TCR beta libraries, iRepertoire HTBI primers were used together with Arm-PCR of CDR3 regions. TCRdb ran MiXCR on the multiplex PCR reads and lists one entry per CDR3 protein. This table holds 450,000 to 700,000 distinct CDR3 sequences, approximately 13% found once. The sample also formed part of further work on T cells in Graves' hyperthyroidism and ophthalmopathy.

The V gene is TRBV30, the J gene TRBJ1-2, with no clear D. The starting material was peripheral blood mononuclear cells (PBMCs), obtained at new diagnosis, from a patient treated with antithyroid drugs. The receptor comes from a man between 25 and 39 years old with Graves disease. The CDR3 here is CAWSPLGQANNYGYTF. The CDR3 bases are TGTGCCTGGAGTCCCCTCGGGCAGGCCAATAACTATGGCTACACCTTC.